The 3 T cell receptor beta chains below were found in one sample sequenced in a study of control samples from healthy donors and cancer patients. The protocol was immunoSEQ multiplex PCR, while the TCRdb copy is restricted to in-frame clones and leaves out a portion. This table has roughly 63,000 clones, roughly 90% appearing once. Sequenced sample: PBMCs. All receptors come from a man aged 55 to 70 with colorectal cancer.

This CDR3 reads CASSQDLGGQPQHF. CDR3 sequence (DNA): TGTGCCAGCAGCCAAGATCTGGGAGGACAGCCCCAGCATTTT. This chain uses TRBV3-1 (or the pseudogene TRBV3-2) with TRBJ1-5; D unclear. Germline CDR1 and CDR2: LGHDT and YNNKEL (reference sequence). Trimming stripped 0 bases from V and 7 bases from J, with 10 bases between. The CDR3 totals 14 residues.

The chain is built from TRBV19 and TRBJ2-1; D is possibly TRBD2 (6 bases). The CDR3 consists of 14 residues. Trimming removed 2 bases at V and 7 bases at J, with 12 bases between. Per germline, CDR1 LNHDA and CDR2 SQIVND (reference sequence). In nucleotides, the CDR3 is TGTGCCAGTAGTATATGGGGGGTAGGGAATGAGCAGTTCTTC. Translation: CASSIWGVGNEQFF.

The chain has TRBV27 and TRBJ2-7, with D perhaps matching TRBD2 (6 bases). The germline CDR1 and CDR2 sequences are MNHEY and SMNVEV (reference sequence). V was pared by 1 base and J by 6 bases, with 7 bases between. This CDR3 is built from 12 residues. CDR3 bases: TGTGCCAGCAGTTTATACGGGGGCGAGCAGTACTTC. It is translated as CASSLYGGEQYF.